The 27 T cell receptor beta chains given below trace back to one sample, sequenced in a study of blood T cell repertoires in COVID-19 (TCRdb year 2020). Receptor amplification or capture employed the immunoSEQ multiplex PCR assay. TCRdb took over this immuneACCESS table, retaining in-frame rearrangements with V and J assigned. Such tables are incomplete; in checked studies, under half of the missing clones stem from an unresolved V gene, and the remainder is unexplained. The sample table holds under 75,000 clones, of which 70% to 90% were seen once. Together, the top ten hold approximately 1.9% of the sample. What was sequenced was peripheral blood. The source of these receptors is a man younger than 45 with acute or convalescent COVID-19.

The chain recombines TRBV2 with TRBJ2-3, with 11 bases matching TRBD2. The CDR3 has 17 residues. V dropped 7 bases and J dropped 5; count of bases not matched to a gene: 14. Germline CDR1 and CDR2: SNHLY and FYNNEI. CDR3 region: CASKIPVAGGAVDTQYF. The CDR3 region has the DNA TGTGCCAGCAAGATACCCGTAGCGGGGGGGGCGGTAGATACGCAGTATTTT.

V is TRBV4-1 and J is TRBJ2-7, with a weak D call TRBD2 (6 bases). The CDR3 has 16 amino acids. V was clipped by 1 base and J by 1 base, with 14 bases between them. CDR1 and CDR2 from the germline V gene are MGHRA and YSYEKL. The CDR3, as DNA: TGCGCCAGCAGCCAAGTCGGTCTAGCGAATTCCTACGAGCAGTACTTC. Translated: CASSQVGLANSYEQYF.

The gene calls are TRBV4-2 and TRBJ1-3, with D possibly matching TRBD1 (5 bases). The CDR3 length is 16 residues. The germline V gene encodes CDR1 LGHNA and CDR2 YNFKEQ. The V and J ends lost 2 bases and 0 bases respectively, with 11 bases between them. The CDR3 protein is CASSQQGLPSGNTIYF. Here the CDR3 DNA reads TGTGCCAGCAGCCAACAGGGCCTCCCCTCTGGAAACACCATATATTTT.

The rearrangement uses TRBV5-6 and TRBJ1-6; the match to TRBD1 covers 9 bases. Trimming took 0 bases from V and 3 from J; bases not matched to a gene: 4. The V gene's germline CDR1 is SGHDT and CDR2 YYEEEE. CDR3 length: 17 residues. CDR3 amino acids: CASSLGDRVDYNSPLHF. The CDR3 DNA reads TGTGCCAGCAGCTTGGGGGACAGGGTCGACTATAATTCACCCCTCCACTTT.

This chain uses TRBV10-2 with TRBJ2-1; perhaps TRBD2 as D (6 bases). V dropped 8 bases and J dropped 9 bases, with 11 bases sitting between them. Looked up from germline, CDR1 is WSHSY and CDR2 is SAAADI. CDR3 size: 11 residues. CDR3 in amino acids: CASRLETEQFF. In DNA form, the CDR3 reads TGCGCCAGCCGACTAGAGACTGAGCAGTTCTTC.

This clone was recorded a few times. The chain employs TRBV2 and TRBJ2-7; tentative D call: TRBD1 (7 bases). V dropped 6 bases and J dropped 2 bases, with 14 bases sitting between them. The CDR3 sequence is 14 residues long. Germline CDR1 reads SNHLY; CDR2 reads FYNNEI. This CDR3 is CASSGGQHTYEQYV. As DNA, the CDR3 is TGTGCCAGCAGCGGGGGACAGCATACCTACGAGCAGTACGTC.

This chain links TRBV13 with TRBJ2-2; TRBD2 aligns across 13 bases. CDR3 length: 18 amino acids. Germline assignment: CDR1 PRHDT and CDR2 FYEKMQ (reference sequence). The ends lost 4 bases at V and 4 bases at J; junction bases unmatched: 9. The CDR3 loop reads CASSSGTSGIPVTGELFF. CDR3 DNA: TGTGCCAGCAGCTCGGGGACTAGCGGGATTCCTGTCACCGGGGAGCTGTTTTTT.

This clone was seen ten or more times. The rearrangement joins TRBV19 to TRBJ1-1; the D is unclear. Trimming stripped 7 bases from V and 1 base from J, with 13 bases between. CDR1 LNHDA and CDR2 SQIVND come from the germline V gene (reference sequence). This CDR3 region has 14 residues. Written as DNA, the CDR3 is TGTGCCAGTACCCCGTCTTCCTCGAACACTGAAGCTTTCTTT. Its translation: CASTPSSSNTEAFF.

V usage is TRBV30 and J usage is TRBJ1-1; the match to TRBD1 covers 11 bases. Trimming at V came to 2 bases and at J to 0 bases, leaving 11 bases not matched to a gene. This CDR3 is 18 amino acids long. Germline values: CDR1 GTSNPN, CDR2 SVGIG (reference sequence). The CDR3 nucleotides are TGTGCCTGGAGTTCAGGCCGGACAGGGGGCAGGGTGAACACTGAAGCTTTCTTT. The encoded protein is CAWSSGRTGGRVNTEAFF.

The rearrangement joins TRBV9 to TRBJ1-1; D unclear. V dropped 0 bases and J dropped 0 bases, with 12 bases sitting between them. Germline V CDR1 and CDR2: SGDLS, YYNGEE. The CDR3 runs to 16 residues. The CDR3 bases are TGTGCCAGCAGCGTAGCTCCTAGCCAAATGAACACTGAAGCTTTCTTT. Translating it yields CASSVAPSQMNTEAFF. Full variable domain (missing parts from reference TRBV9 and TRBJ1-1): DSGVTQTPKHLITATGQRVTLRCSPRSGDLSVYWYQQSLDQGLQFLIQYYNGEERAKGNILERFSAQQFPDLHSELNLSSLELGDSALYFCASSVAPSQMNTEAFFGQGTRLTVV.

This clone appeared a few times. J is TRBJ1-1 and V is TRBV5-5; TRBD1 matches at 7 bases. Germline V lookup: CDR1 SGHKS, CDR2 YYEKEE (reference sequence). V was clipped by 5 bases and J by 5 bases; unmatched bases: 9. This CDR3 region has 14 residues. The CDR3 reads CASRPNRGGTEAFF. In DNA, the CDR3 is TGTGCCAGCAGACCAAACAGGGGAGGAACTGAAGCTTTCTTT. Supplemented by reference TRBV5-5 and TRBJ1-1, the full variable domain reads DAGVTQSPTHLIKTRGQQVTLRCSPISGHKSVSWYQQVLGQGPQFIFQYYEKEERGRGNFPDRFSARQFPNYSSELNVNALLLGDSALYLCASRPNRGGTEAFFGQGTRLTVV.

CDR3: CASNTPGIAETQYF. CDR3 nucleotides: TGTGCCAGCAATACTCCAGGGATCGCAGAGACCCAGTACTTC. The gene calls are TRBV6-5 and TRBJ2-5; D possibly corresponds to TRBD1 (5 bases). The CDR3 spans 14 residues. Trimming removed 7 bases from V and 4 bases from J, with 16 bases in between. Per germline, CDR1 MNHEY and CDR2 SVGAGI.

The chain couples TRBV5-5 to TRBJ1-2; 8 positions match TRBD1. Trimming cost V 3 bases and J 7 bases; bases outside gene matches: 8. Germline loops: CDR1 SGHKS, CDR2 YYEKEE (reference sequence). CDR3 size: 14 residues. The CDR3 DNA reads TGTGCCAGCAGCTCCATGGACAGGGTCAGTGGCTACACCTTC. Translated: CASSSMDRVSGYTF.

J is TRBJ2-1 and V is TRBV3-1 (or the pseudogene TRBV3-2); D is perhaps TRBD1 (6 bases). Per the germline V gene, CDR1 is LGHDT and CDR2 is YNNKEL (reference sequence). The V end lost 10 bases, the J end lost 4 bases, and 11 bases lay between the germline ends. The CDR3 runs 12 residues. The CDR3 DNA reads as TGTGCCACCAGACAGGAGTACAATGAGCAGTTCTTC. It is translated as CATRQEYNEQFF.

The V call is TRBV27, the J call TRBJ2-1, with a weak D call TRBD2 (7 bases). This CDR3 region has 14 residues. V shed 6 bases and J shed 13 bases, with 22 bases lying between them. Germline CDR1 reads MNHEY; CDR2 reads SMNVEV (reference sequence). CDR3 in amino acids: CASRARGEGGEQFF. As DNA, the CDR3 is TGTGCCAGCAGAGCTAGGGGGGAAGGGGGGGAACAGTTCTTC.

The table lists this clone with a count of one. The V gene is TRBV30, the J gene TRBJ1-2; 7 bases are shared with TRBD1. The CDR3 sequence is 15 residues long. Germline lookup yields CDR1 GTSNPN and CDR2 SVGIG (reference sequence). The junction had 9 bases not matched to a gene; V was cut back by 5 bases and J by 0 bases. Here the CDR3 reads CAWGNRGWSNYGYTF. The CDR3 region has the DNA TGTGCCTGGGGGAACAGGGGATGGTCTAACTATGGCTACACCTTC.

The CDR3 protein is CASSPSGSGLVNTQYF. CDR3 sequence (DNA): TGTGCCAGCAGCCCCTCAGGTAGCGGTCTTGTGAATACGCAGTATTTT. The chain recombines TRBV5-6 with TRBJ2-3; weak D call: TRBD2 (6 bases). CDR3 size: 16 residues. With 4 bases removed from V and 7 bases from J, the gap between germline ends came to 22 bases. Per germline, CDR1 SGHDT and CDR2 YYEEEE.

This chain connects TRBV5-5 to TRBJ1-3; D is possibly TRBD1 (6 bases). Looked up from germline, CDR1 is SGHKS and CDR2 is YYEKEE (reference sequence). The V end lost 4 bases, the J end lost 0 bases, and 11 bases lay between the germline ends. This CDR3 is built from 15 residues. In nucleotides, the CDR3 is TGTGCCAGCAGCGCGACAGGCAACTCTGGAAACACCATATATTTT. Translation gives CASSATGNSGNTIYF.

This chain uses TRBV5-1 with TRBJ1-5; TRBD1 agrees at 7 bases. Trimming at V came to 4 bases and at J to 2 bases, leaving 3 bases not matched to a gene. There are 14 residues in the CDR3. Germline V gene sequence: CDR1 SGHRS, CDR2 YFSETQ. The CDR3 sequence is CASSPGQGNQPQHF. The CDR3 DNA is TGCGCCAGCAGCCCTGGACAGGGCAATCAGCCCCAGCATTTT.

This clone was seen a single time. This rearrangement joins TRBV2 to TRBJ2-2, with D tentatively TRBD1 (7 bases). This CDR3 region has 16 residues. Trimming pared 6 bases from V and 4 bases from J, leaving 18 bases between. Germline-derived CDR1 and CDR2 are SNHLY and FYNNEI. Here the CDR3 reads CASSGRGRGSTGELFF. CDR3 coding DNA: TGTGCCAGCAGCGGGCGGGGCAGGGGGAGCACCGGGGAGCTGTTTTTT. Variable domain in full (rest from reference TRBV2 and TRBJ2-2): EPEVTQTPSHQVTQMGQEVILRCVPISNHLYFYWYRQILGQKVEFLVSFYNNEISEKSEIFDDQFSVERPDGSNFTLKIRSTKLEDSAMYFCASSGRGRGSTGELFFGEGSRLTVL.

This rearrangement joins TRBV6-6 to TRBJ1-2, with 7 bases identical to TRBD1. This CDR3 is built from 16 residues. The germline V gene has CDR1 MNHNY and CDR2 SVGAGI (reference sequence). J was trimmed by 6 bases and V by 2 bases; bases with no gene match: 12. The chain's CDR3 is CASSYESRGQRNGYTF. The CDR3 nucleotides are TGTGCCAGCAGTTACGAGAGTAGGGGGCAAAGGAATGGCTACACCTTC.

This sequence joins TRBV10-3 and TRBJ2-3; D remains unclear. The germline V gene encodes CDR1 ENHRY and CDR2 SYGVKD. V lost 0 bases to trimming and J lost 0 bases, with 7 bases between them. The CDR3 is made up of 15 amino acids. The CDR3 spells CAISESSQSTDTQYF. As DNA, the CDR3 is TGTGCCATCAGTGAGTCGTCACAAAGCACAGATACGCAGTATTTT.

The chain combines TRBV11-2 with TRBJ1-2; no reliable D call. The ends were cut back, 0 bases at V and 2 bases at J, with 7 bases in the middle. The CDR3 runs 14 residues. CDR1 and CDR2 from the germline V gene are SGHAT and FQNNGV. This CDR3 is CASSLDSPNYGYTF. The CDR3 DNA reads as TGTGCCAGCAGCTTAGATAGCCCAAACTATGGCTACACCTTC.

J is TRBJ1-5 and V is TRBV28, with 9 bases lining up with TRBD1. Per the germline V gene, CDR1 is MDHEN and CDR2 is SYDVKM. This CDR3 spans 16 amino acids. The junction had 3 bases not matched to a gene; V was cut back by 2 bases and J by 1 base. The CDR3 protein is CASSLLGTGSNQPQHF. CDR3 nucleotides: TGTGCCAGCAGTTTACTTGGGACAGGGAGCAATCAGCCCCAGCATTTT.

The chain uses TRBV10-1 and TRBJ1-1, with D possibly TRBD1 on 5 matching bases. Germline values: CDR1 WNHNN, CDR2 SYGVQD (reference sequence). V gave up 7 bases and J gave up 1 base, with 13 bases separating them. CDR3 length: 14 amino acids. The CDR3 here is CASTAGVSNTEAFF. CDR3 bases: TGCGCCAGCACGGCGGGGGTTTCGAACACTGAAGCTTTCTTT.

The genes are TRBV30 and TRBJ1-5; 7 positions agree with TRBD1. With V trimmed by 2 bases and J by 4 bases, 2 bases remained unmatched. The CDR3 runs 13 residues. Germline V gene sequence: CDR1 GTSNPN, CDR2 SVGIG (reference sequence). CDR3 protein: CAWSQQGNQPQHF. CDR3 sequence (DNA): TGTGCCTGGAGTCAACAGGGGAATCAGCCCCAGCATTTT.

The CDR3 sequence: CASSLVGGELNYGYTF. The CDR3 DNA reads TGTGCCAGCAGCTTAGTCGGGGGGGAGCTTAACTATGGCTACACCTTC. The chain carries TRBV7-8 and TRBJ1-2; a weak D match, TRBD1 (5 bases). CDR3 size: 16 residues. Trimming shortened V by 1 base and J by 1 base, and 13 bases separated the two germline ends. Germline lookup yields CDR1 SGHVS and CDR2 FQNEAQ. The complete variable domain, with remaining parts taken from reference TRBV7-8 and TRBJ1-2, reads GAGVSQSPRYKVAKRGQDVALRCDPISGHVSLFWYQQALGQGPEFLTYFQNEAQLDKSGLPSDRFFAERPEGSVSTLKIQRTQQEDSAVYLCASSLVGGELNYGYTFGSGTRLTVV.